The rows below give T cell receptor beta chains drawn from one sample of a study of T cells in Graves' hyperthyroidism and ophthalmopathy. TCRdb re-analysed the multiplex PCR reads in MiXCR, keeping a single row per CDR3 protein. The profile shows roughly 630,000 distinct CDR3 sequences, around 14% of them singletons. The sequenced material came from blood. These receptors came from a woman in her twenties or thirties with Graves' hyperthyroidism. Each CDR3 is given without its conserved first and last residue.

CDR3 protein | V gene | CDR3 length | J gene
ASSLSWGAYNEQF | TRBV27 | 13 | TRBJ2-1
ASSLAQGPTTESNQPQH | TRBV7-9 | 17 | TRBJ1-5
ASSHGTSGSLDTQY | TRBV28 | 14 | TRBJ2-3
ASSRYTSGIYNEQF | TRBV4-1 | 14 | TRBJ2-1
SANQGGRYGYT | TRBV20-1 | 11 | TRBJ1-2
ASSRMDRENEQF | TRBV18 | 12 | TRBJ2-1
ASSPPGASLETQY | TRBV18 | 13 | TRBJ2-5
ASSPPQRTYEQY | TRBV7-9 | 12 | TRBJ2-7
ASSRQGGGSHGYT | TRBV4-3 | 13 | TRBJ1-2
SATGQLAGVNEQF | TRBV20-1 | 13 | TRBJ2-1
ASSLELGLPGQGEQF | TRBV5-1 | 15 | TRBJ2-1
ASSYSLAGVPYEQY | TRBV6-5 | 14 | TRBJ2-7
ASNRAGGPGEQY | TRBV11-2 | 12 | TRBJ2-7
ASSQEYRLAGSSYEQY | TRBV4-2 | 16 | TRBJ2-7
ASSARVLGQPQH | TRBV19 | 12 | TRBJ1-5
ASSPAAGDEQY | TRBV19 | 11 | TRBJ2-7
ASSPLAGVNTGELF | TRBV7-9 | 14 | TRBJ2-2
ASSILGLANEQF | TRBV12-3/TRBV12-4 | 12 | TRBJ2-1
ASSGPRLADPYTDTQY | TRBV5-1 | 16 | TRBJ2-3
ASSHGDRADEQF | TRBV11-3 | 12 | TRBJ2-1
ASSFMNSGTHFHTGELF | TRBV5-6 | 17 | TRBJ2-2
ASSHYRAPNTGELF | TRBV7-3 | 14 | TRBJ2-2
ASSWGGDLGEKLF | TRBV27 | 13 | TRBJ1-4
ASSLARLPQGPYNEQF | TRBV5-1 | 16 | TRBJ2-1
ASSLSRLRGQLPTNEQF | TRBV5-8 | 17 | TRBJ2-1
ASSQDSGSPGNEQF | TRBV4-2 | 14 | TRBJ2-1
SVESLAGDLTYNEQF | TRBV29-1 | 15 | TRBJ2-1
SARGLGGDTQY | TRBV20-1 | 11 | TRBJ2-3
ASGIEPFKGEQF | TRBV12-5 | 12 | TRBJ2-1
ASSQDHGDQPQH | TRBV4-1 | 12 | TRBJ1-5
ASSVGRGTPAYGYT | TRBV9 | 14 | TRBJ1-2
ASSESGTSRKQY | TRBV28 | 12 | TRBJ2-7
ASSLESGRFSTDTQY | TRBV7-6 | 15 | TRBJ2-3
ASSPMRAGGSQH | TRBV12-3/TRBV12-4 | 12 | TRBJ1-5
ASSQERWGTDTQY | TRBV4-2 | 13 | TRBJ2-3
ASSTLSGDREDTQY | TRBV12-3/TRBV12-4 | 14 | TRBJ2-3
ASSLGPSGRVDTQY | TRBV7-3 | 14 | TRBJ2-3
ASSESTDSQPQH | TRBV2 | 12 | TRBJ1-5
ASNPAASSYNEQF | TRBV19 | 13 | TRBJ2-1
ASSQSVTGDGYT | TRBV16 | 12 | TRBJ1-2
ASSQDFGSNQPQH | TRBV4-3 | 13 | TRBJ1-5
ASSHRDRGLAKNIQY | TRBV27 | 15 | TRBJ2-4
ASSGGGGRDTEAF | TRBV6-1 | 13 | TRBJ1-1
ASNGLAGDLFYNEQF | TRBV7-9 | 15 | TRBJ2-1
ARWSRRTDTQY | TRBV12-3/TRBV12-4 | 11 | TRBJ2-3
ASSLKAGPFYEQY | TRBV7-7 | 13 | TRBJ2-7
SARGGTIDNEQF | TRBV20-1 | 12 | TRBJ2-1
ASRPEGPRAKNIQY | TRBV12-3/TRBV12-4 | 14 | TRBJ2-4
ASGQPGQERNTIY | TRBV12-5 | 13 | TRBJ1-3
ASSLAGRNAYEQY | TRBV7-2 | 13 | TRBJ2-7
ASNHSGSAGGELF | TRBV28 | 13 | TRBJ2-2
ASSPTVPGSTDTQY | TRBV5-1 | 14 | TRBJ2-3
ASSNPGYQETQY | TRBV19 | 12 | TRBJ2-5
ASSLALSSGQVETQY | TRBV12-3/TRBV12-4 | 15 | TRBJ2-5
ASSYSTSGDYTDTQY | TRBV6-2/TRBV6-3 | 15 | TRBJ2-3
AWSGSMTGDQPQH | TRBV30 | 13 | TRBJ1-5
ASSSTLTSHSGANVLT | TRBV7-2 | 16 | TRBJ2-6